The 3 T cell receptor beta chains presented below share a single source sample, sequenced in a study of a mutant IDH1 vaccine in newly diagnosed glioma. For these receptors, no antigen is known. The method was immunoSEQ multiplex PCR; TCRdb's version includes in-frame clones alone and lacks a portion of them. The table has 53,000 or so clones, just under 80% seen once. This sample's time point: week 5, during vaccination. Each dose delivered 300 ug of mutant IDH1 20-mer peptide subcutaneously with imiquimod. The sequencing used PBMCs, collected from a glioma patient whose treatment included an IDH1 peptide vaccine. Every receptor here comes from a man in his fifties with glioma.

V gene TRBV2 combines with J gene TRBJ1-5; 7 bases fit TRBD1. This CDR3 is built from 13 residues. The ends lost 7 bases at V and 6 bases at J; junction bases unmatched: 6. Per germline, CDR1 SNHLY and CDR2 FYNNEI. CDR3 in amino acids: CASTGGGLQPQHF. DNA of the CDR3: TGTGCCAGCACGGGAGGGGGCCTTCAGCCCCAGCATTTT.

This clone turned up a few times. The J gene is TRBJ2-1, the V gene TRBV27, with D uncertain. Trimming took off 6 bases at V and 4 bases at J, with 7 bases between the two ends. CDR1 MNHEY and CDR2 SMNVEV come from the germline V gene (reference sequence). The CDR3 contains 12 residues. CDR3 nucleotides: TGTGCCAGCAGAAAGGGATACAATGAGCAGTTCTTC. Its protein is CASRKGYNEQFF.

This chain joins TRBV6-5 and TRBJ2-7, with a weak D call TRBD1 (5 bases). Germline lookup yields CDR1 MNHEY and CDR2 SVGAGI. Trimming removed 8 bases at V and 3 bases at J, with 11 bases between. This CDR3 is built from 12 residues. The CDR3 nucleotides read TGTGCCAGCGGCAGGGTGGGCTACGAGCAGTACTTC. This gives the protein CASGRVGYEQYF.